This entry features one T cell receptor beta chain sequence. Its antigen remains unidentified. The data originate from a study of CD8 T cells in Susac syndrome. Study summary: Within the sequenced group of Susac syndrome patients, five or six showed active disease and 8 or 9 were in remission. Blood was drawn from Susac syndrome patients while they were therapy-naive, on corticosteroids, or on intravenous immunoglobulin alone. Whole-study results and caveats: It was acknowledged by the study that relatively few individuals were included in its TCR sequencing and HLA analysis.

When the RNA was reverse transcribed, random hexamers were used with an input of about 0.5 to 1 ug. With immunoSEQ multiplex PCR, TCR beta CDR3 was amplified across 54 Vbeta and 13 Jbeta. One entry per CDR3 protein results from TCRdb running MiXCR on the immunoSEQ multiplex PCR reads. The profile shows some 180,000 distinct CDR3 sequences, around 94% of them singletons. This sequence originates from a human donor with Susac syndrome. The sample was CD4+ T cells from PBMCs.

Here the CDR3 reads CASSRVTDSNEQFF. The CDR3 DNA reads as TGTGCCAGCAGCCGCGTGACAGACTCCAATGAGCAGTTCTTC. The rearrangement joins TRBV11-3 to TRBJ2-1, with TRBD1 as a possible D gene (5 bases). CDR1 SGHNT and CDR2 YENEEA come from the germline V gene. V was cut by 5 bases and J by 6 bases, with 14 bases left in between. This CDR3 contains 14 residues.